The clone carrying this TCR beta chain was seen at least ten times. The data were taken from a study of T-cell reconstitution after alpha-beta-depleted transplantation in children. Germline loops: CDR1 SSHAT, CDR2 FNYEAQ (reference sequence). V lost 2 bases to trimming and J lost 1 base; unmatched junction nucleotides: 2. This CDR3 contains 16 residues. Library preparation (for TCRbeta) was performed with unique molecular identifiers. One entry per CDR3 protein, called by TCRdb with MiXCR from the PCR reads. This sample has hundreds of thousands of distinct CDR3 sequences; roughly a tenth occur once, and the top ten carry about 6%.

This receptor was identified in a human donor who donated a stem cell graft to a child with acute lymphoblastic leukemia. The sample consisted of PBMCs from the stem cell graft donor, taken from the stem cell graft. V gene TRBV7-7 combines with J gene TRBJ2-2; 9 bases line up with TRBD2. As DNA, the CDR3 is TGTGCCAGCAGCTTAATACTAGCGGGGAACACCGGGGAGCTGTTTTTT. This sequence encodes CASSLILAGNTGELFF.